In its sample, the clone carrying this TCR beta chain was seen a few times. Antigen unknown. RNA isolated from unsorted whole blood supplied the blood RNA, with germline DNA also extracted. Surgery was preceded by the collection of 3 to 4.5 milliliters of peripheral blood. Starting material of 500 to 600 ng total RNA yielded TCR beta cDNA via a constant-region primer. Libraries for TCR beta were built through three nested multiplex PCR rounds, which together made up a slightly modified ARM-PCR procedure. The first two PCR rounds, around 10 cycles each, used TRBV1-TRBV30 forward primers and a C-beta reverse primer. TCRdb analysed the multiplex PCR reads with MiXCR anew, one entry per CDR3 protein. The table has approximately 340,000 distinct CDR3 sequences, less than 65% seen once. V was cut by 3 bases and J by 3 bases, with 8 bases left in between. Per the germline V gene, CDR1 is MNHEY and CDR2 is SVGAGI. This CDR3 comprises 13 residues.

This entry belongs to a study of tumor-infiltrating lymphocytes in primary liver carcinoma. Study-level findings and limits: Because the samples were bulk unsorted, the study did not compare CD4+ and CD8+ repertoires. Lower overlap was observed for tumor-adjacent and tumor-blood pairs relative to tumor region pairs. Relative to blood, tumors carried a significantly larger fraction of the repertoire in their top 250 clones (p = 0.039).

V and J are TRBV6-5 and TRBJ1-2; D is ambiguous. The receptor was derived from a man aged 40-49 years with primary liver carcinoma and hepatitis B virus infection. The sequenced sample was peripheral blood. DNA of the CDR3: TGTGCCAGCAGTTATGGGTTGGACTATGGCTACACCTTC. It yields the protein CASSYGLDYGYTF.